Below, 8 T cell receptor beta chains from the same sample are listed, as sequenced in a study of vaccination and CD4 T cells after COVID-19. Oncomine TCR Beta short-read sequencing was applied to DNA from cultured CD4+ T cells. MiXCR, applied by TCRdb to the PCR reads, yields one record per CDR3 protein. The table records approximately 20,000 distinct CDR3 sequences, less than 85% of them present only once. These receptors' targets are unknown. Treatment in this sample: approximately nine-day PBMC culture with coronavirus spike peptide pools or control peptides (ViraFEST assay). Input material: CD4+ T cells from blood, cultured in vitro. The receptors shown here come from a human donor who had recovered from COVID-19.

The J gene is TRBJ2-3, the V gene TRBV24-1; the D is unclear. There are 12 residues in the CDR3. The V gene lost 3 bases and the J gene lost 3 bases, with 3 bases spanning the gap. Germline CDR1 reads KGHDR; CDR2 reads SFDVKD. Written as DNA, the CDR3 is TGTGCCACCAGTGATGGTACAGATACGCAGTATTTT. Its protein product is CATSDGTDTQYF.

Here the CDR3 reads CASSLSHAGGYTF. CDR3 coding DNA: TGTGCCAGCAGTTTATCGCATGCGGGTGGCTACACCTTC. The rearrangement joins TRBV28 to TRBJ1-2; D is ambiguous. Germline loops: CDR1 MDHEN, CDR2 SYDVKM. V lost 1 base to trimming and J lost 7 bases, with 10 bases between them. The CDR3 consists of 13 residues.

The genes are TRBV27 and TRBJ1-6; 7 nucleotides match TRBD1. V trimming: 6 bases; J trimming: 10 bases; junction bases outside the gene matches: 12. Germline CDR1 and CDR2: MNHEY and SMNVEV (reference sequence). The CDR3 is 15 residues long. The chain's CDR3 is CASSQERGRRSPLHF. CDR3 in DNA: TGTGCCAGCAGCCAAGAGAGGGGGCGAAGGTCACCCCTCCACTTT.

The V gene is TRBV19, the J gene TRBJ1-5; D is perhaps TRBD1 (6 bases). Germline V gives CDR1 LNHDA, CDR2 SQIVND (reference sequence). This CDR3 is 16 amino acids long. Trimming cost V 3 bases and J 0 bases, with 12 bases left between them. The CDR3: CASSISGVVSNQPQHF. Written as DNA, the CDR3 is TGTGCCAGTAGTATCTCAGGGGTAGTTAGCAATCAGCCCCAGCATTTT.

This chain connects TRBV6-1 to TRBJ1-6, with no clear D. V was clipped by 0 bases and J by 0 bases, with 12 bases between them. CDR1 MNHNS and CDR2 SASEGT come from the germline V gene. CDR3 length: 18 residues. CDR3 nucleotides: TGTGCCAGCAGTGAAGCGCGGCCGGAGAGCTCCTATAATTCACCCCTCCACTTT. The encoded protein is CASSEARPESSYNSPLHF.

This chain uses TRBV7-6 with TRBJ2-4; tentatively, D is TRBD1 (6 bases). The V end lost 5 bases, the J end lost 8 bases, and 16 bases lay between the germline ends. Germline V gene sequence: CDR1 SGHVS, CDR2 FNYEAQ. This CDR3 region has 14 residues. The CDR3 nucleotides are TGTGCCAGCAGCCCGGGACAAACTCGGGACATTCAGTACTTC. This codes for CASSPGQTRDIQYF.

The rearrangement joins TRBV11-2 to TRBJ1-5; 7 positions match TRBD1. The CDR3 has 17 amino acids. The junction had 10 bases not matched to a gene; V was cut back by 5 bases and J by 0 bases. CDR1 SGHAT and CDR2 FQNNGV come from the germline V gene. The CDR3 sequence: CASSARGEPYSNQPQHF. CDR3 nucleotide sequence: TGTGCCAGCAGCGCCAGGGGGGAACCTTATAGCAATCAGCCCCAGCATTTT.

The chain is built from TRBV29-1 and TRBJ1-5; D is undetermined. The CDR3 is 13 amino acids. Germline loops: CDR1 SQVTM, CDR2 ANQGSEA. The ends were cut back, 2 bases at V and 4 bases at J, with 9 bases in the middle. The CDR3 bases are TGCAGCGTTGAAACCCCGGGGAATCAGCCCCAGCATTTT. Its translation is CSVETPGNQPQHF. The full variable domain, completed using reference TRBV29-1 and TRBJ1-5, is SAVISQKPSRDICQRGTSLTIQCQVDSQVTMMFWYRQQPGQSLTLIATANQGSEATYESGFVIDKFPISRPNLTFSTLTVSNMSPEDSSIYLCSVETPGNQPQHFGDGTRLSIL.